This T cell receptor beta chain is from a study of T-cell reconstitution after alpha-beta-depleted transplantation in children. The CDR3 consists of 11 residues. Germline V gives CDR1 SGHRS, CDR2 YFSETQ. V gave up 4 bases and J gave up 5 bases, with 7 bases separating them. Unique molecular identifiers featured in how the TCRbeta library was prepared. In TCRdb, the PCR reads were re-called with MiXCR into one record per CDR3 protein. This sample yields hundreds of thousands of distinct CDR3 sequences, of which 15% to 20% are seen a single time; approximately 4.5% belongs to the top ten. This clonotype was observed at least ten times.

This chain connects TRBV5-1 to TRBJ2-7; D not certain. The origin of this receptor is a male patient younger than 18 who had a stem cell transplant for acute lymphoblastic leukemia, so the T cells may come from the graft donor. The sample here was PBMCs, mostly from graft donor cells, taken 360 days after TCRalphabeta/CD19-depleted stem cell transplant. The CDR3 nucleotides read TGCGCCAGCAGCCAAAACCACGAGCAGTACTTC. It codes for CASSQNHEQYF.